This T cell receptor beta chain emerged from a study of blood T cell repertoires in COVID-19. The wider study: Sites in the United States, Italy and Spain provided acute and convalescent COVID-19 samples.

V was cut by 8 bases and J by 0 bases, with 16 bases left in between. From germline, CDR1 is SGHVS and CDR2 FNYEAQ. This CDR3 is 15 amino acids long. Original data processing: The assay estimated nucleated cells by amplifying reference gene primers. Assay used: immunoSEQ multiplex PCR; TCRdb lists only in-frame clones, some missing. V and J calls and clone size are those listed in that table; D and trimming were worked out from the DNA. This sample has 30,000 to 45,000 clones, with 88% found just once. The count of this clone is one. The rearrangement uses TRBV7-6 and TRBJ2-5, with D tentatively TRBD1 (6 bases). The specimen was peripheral blood. This TCR was recovered from a woman between 65 and 79 years old with active COVID-19. Here the CDR3 DNA reads TGTGCCAGCTTAGGGGGTGGAATTTACCAAGAGACCCAGTACTTC. Translating gives CASLGGGIYQETQYF.